The present TCR beta chain was sequenced within a study of blood T cell repertoires in COVID-19. Sequencing used immunoSEQ multiplex PCR; TCRdb keeps in-frame clones, though not all of them. The sample yields 250,000 to 350,000 clones, approximately 86% seen once. The CDR3 consists of 13 residues. CDR1 is MNHEY, CDR2 SMNVEV, per germline (reference sequence). V was clipped by 2 bases and J by 6 bases, with 8 bases between them. The sample comprised peripheral blood. The V and J genes are TRBV27 and TRBJ2-1; D is unresolved. The clonotype originates from a woman between 25 and 40 years old who had recovered from COVID-19. The CDR3 sequence: CASSLGQINEQFF. The CDR3 nucleotides read TGTGCCAGCAGTTTAGGTCAGATCAATGAGCAGTTCTTC.